The 17 T cell receptor beta chains given below trace back to one sample, sequenced in a study of PD-L1 blockade in urothelial cancer. Sequencing was performed with immunoSEQ multiplex PCR; in TCRdb, only in-frame clones are kept and a portion is missing. The sample consists of 35,000 to 45,000 clones, approximately 90% of them appearing once. The material sequenced was PBMCs, taken around atezolizumab (anti-PD-L1) treatment. The receptors originated from a man aged 65 to 79 with urothelial cancer.

V usage is TRBV10-3 and J usage is TRBJ2-3; TRBD2 aligns across 9 bases. Germline V CDR1 and CDR2: ENHRY, SYGVKD. The CDR3 consists of 16 residues. V lost 2 bases and J lost 1; bases outside the gene matches: 4. For the CDR3, the DNA is TGTGCCATCAGTGAGGTGGCGGGAGGGGGCACAGATACGCAGTATTTT. Residues: CAISEVAGGGTDTQYF.

The chain joins TRBV5-6 to TRBJ2-4; D is ambiguous. The CDR3 length is 14 residues. Germline lookup yields CDR1 SGHDT and CDR2 YYEEEE. V lost 2 bases and J 7 bases, leaving 13 bases between the germline ends. In DNA form, the CDR3 reads TGTGCCAGCAGCTTAAACGGATTGGAGAACATTCAGTACTTC. Translated, it gives CASSLNGLENIQYF. Drawing the rest from reference TRBV5-6 and TRBJ2-4, the complete variable domain is DAGVTQSPTHLIKTRGQQVTLRCSPKSGHDTVSWYQQALGQGPQFIFQYYEEEERQRGNFPDRFSGHQFPNYSSELNVNALLLGDSALYLCASSLNGLENIQYFGAGTRLSVL.

The V gene is TRBV19, the J gene TRBJ2-3; D possibly corresponds to TRBD1 (5 bases). V shed 2 bases and J shed 6 bases, with 6 bases lying between them. CDR3 length: 12 residues. Germline V gene lookup returns CDR1 LNHDA and CDR2 SQIVND (reference sequence). This CDR3 reads CASSIRGDTQYF. The CDR3 DNA reads TGTGCCAGTAGTATAAGGGGCGATACGCAGTATTTT.

The rearrangement joins TRBV28 to TRBJ2-1, with D tentatively TRBD1 (5 bases). The CDR3 is 14 amino acids. CDR1 MDHEN and CDR2 SYDVKM come from the germline V gene. V was clipped by 8 bases and J by 0 bases, with 11 bases between them. This CDR3 reads CASGAASSYNEQFF. The CDR3 DNA reads TGTGCCAGCGGGGCGGCCAGCTCCTACAATGAGCAGTTCTTC.

The rearrangement uses TRBV30 and TRBJ1-5; TRBD1 aligns across 8 bases. This CDR3 comprises 12 residues. V lost 4 bases to trimming and J lost 4 bases; unmatched junction nucleotides: 0. CDR1 is GTSNPN, CDR2 SVGIG, per germline (reference sequence). CDR3 in DNA: TGTGCCTGGAACAGGGGGAATCAGCCCCAGCATTTT. Amino acids: CAWNRGNQPQHF.

The V call is TRBV7-6, the J call TRBJ1-1, with 8 positions matching TRBD1. Germline loops: CDR1 SGHVS, CDR2 FNYEAQ. The CDR3 extends over 14 amino acids. Trimming took 6 bases from V and 7 from J; bases not matched to a gene: 10. The CDR3 region has the DNA TGTGCCAGCAGGATGACAGGGGATAGTAGTGAAGCTTTCTTT. It specifies CASRMTGDSSEAFF.

Comment on this clone: Germline and junction disagree at one end, which may indicate a read error. The chain recombines TRBV5-8 with TRBJ2-7; 11 nucleotides match TRBD2. The germline V gene encodes CDR1 SGHTS and CDR2 YDEGEE. The CDR3 loop spans 12 amino acids. CDR3 protein: CASSFSGRAFNF. The CDR3 DNA sequence: TGTGCCAGCAGTTTTAGCGGGAGGGCCTTTAACTTC.

The chain carries TRBV15 and TRBJ2-1; 8 bases map to TRBD2. CDR1 and CDR2 (germline): LNHNV, YYDKDF (reference sequence). With 0 bases clipped from V and 4 bases from J, the junction kept 8 bases outside the gene matches. The CDR3 has 17 amino acids. Here the CDR3 reads CATSRERAGVRYNEQFF. The CDR3 nucleotides read TGTGCCACCAGCAGAGAGAGAGCGGGAGTACGGTACAATGAGCAGTTCTTC.

The V and J genes are TRBV28 and TRBJ2-3; the D gene is possibly TRBD2 (5 bases). V was shortened by 5 bases and J by 1 base, with 10 bases between the two germline ends. This CDR3 is 14 amino acids long. Germline V gene data show CDR1 as MDHEN and CDR2 as SYDVKM. This chain's CDR3 is CASSPRTRTDTQYF. In DNA form, the CDR3 reads TGTGCCAGCAGTCCCAGGACTCGCACAGATACGCAGTATTTT.

The J gene is TRBJ1-4, the V gene TRBV27; 7 bases match TRBD1. V was pared by 2 bases and J by 3 bases, with 0 bases of the junction left unmatched. Germline CDR1 reads MNHEY; CDR2 reads SMNVEV (reference sequence). The CDR3 has 14 residues. The CDR3 loop reads CASSLQGANEKLFF. The CDR3, as DNA: TGTGCCAGCAGTTTACAGGGGGCTAATGAAAAACTGTTTTTT.

The rearrangement joins TRBV19 to TRBJ2-3; D possibly corresponds to TRBD1 (5 bases). The CDR3 totals 14 residues. The ends were cut back, 6 bases at V and 4 bases at J, with 14 bases in the middle. Per the germline V gene, CDR1 is LNHDA and CDR2 is SQIVND (reference sequence). CDR3 loop: CASRTQGGPDTQYF. CDR3 sequence (DNA): TGTGCCAGTAGAACTCAGGGTGGGCCAGATACGCAGTATTTT.

The chain links TRBV18 to TRBJ2-3; no firm D call. The V gene's germline CDR1 is KGHSH and CDR2 LQKENI. This CDR3 is 16 amino acids long. The V and J ends lost 3 bases and 0 bases respectively, with 13 bases between them. The CDR3 DNA reads as TGTGCCAGCTCACCCTTCGGAGCCCCTAGCACAGATACGCAGTATTTT. The encoded protein is CASSPFGAPSTDTQYF. Supplemented by reference TRBV18 and TRBJ2-3, the full variable domain reads NAGVMQNPRHLVRRRGQEARLRCSPMKGHSHVYWYRQLPEEGLKFMVYLQKENIIDESGMPKERFSAEFPKEGPSILRIQQVVRGDSAAYFCASSPFGAPSTDTQYFGPGTRLTVL.

V is TRBV6-5 and J is TRBJ2-1; TRBD2 matches 9 bases. CDR3 length: 12 residues. The V gene end was trimmed by 7 bases and the J gene end by 7 bases; junction bases not matched to a gene: 2. Germline assignment: CDR1 MNHEY and CDR2 SVGAGI. The CDR3 DNA follows: TGTGCCAGCACCGGACTAGCGAATGAGCAGTTCTTC. It is translated as CASTGLANEQFF.

The chain is built from TRBV19 and TRBJ2-7; D gene unclear. V lost 5 bases and J lost 0, with 14 bases in between. This CDR3 region has 15 residues. Germline values: CDR1 LNHDA, CDR2 SQIVND (reference sequence). DNA of the CDR3: TGTGCCAGTAGTCTTAAGAAACTTCCCTCCTACGAGCAGTACTTC. Translating gives CASSLKKLPSYEQYF. The entire variable domain, with the rest obtained from reference TRBV19 and TRBJ2-7, is as follows: DGGITQSPKYLFRKEGQNVTLSCEQNLNHDAMYWYRQDPGQGLRLIYYSQIVNDFQKGDIAEGYSVSREKKESFPLTVTSAQKNPTAFYLCASSLKKLPSYEQYFGPGTRLTVT.

This rearrangement joins TRBV7-8 to TRBJ1-4; 8 bases line up with TRBD1. V dropped 4 bases and J dropped 0; count of bases not matched to a gene: 7. This CDR3 comprises 17 residues. Germline CDR1 reads SGHVS; CDR2 reads FQNEAQ. This CDR3 is CASSSLGQGATNEKLFF. CDR3 coding DNA: TGTGCCAGCAGCTCTCTTGGACAGGGAGCAACTAATGAAAAACTGTTTTTT.

This chain links TRBV18 with TRBJ1-1; 7 nucleotides match TRBD1. This CDR3 is built from 15 residues. Germline values: CDR1 KGHSH, CDR2 LQKENI. The trim removed 3 bases at V and 4 bases at J, leaving 8 bases unmatched. CDR3: CASSPTGHIGTEAFF. CDR3 nucleotide sequence: TGTGCCAGCTCACCGACAGGGCACATCGGCACTGAAGCTTTCTTT.

This clone was detected once. The chain joins TRBV7-3 to TRBJ1-1; D is perhaps TRBD1 (6 bases). Trimming took 3 bases from V and 5 from J, leaving 10 bases between them. This CDR3 region has 13 residues. CDR1 and CDR2 (germline): SGHTA, FQGTGA. The CDR3: CASSLGTNTEAFF. The CDR3 DNA is TGTGCCAGCAGCTTGGGGACAAATACTGAAGCTTTCTTT.